These T cell receptor beta chains were read from a single sample in a study of CD8 T cells in Susac syndrome. TCRdb used MiXCR to reprocess the immunoSEQ multiplex PCR reads, holding one entry per CDR3 protein. The sample lists a few hundred thousand distinct CDR3 sequences; 94% were seen once. The sample taken for sequencing was CD4+ T cells from PBMCs. These receptors all stem from a human donor with Susac syndrome. Each CDR3 is given with its conserved first and last residue. Fields, in order: D gene, V gene, clone size, J gene, CDR3 protein, CDR3 DNA. D genes are given only for firm matches. Clone sizes are given selectively: once, few, many, or a class where the clone is expanded.

.	TRBV18	.	TRBJ2-7	CASSQSMTGSTSYEQYF	TGTGCCAGCTCACAATCGATGACAGGTAGTACATCCTACGAGCAGTACTTC
.	TRBV29-1	.	TRBJ1-2	CSYTGHYGYTF	TGCAGCTATACAGGCCACTATGGCTACACCTTC
TRBD2	TRBV3-1	.	TRBJ2-7	CASSQAGLAAYEQYF	TGTGCCAGCAGCCAAGCGGGACTAGCGGCTTACGAGCAGTACTTC
.	TRBV28	.	TRBJ1-2	CASTGRSNGYTF	TGTGCCAGCACAGGGCGGTCAAATGGCTACACTTTC
TRBD1	TRBV20-1	.	TRBJ2-3	CSATGTGELDTQYF	TGCAGTGCTACCGGGACAGGGGAGTTAGATACGCAGTATTTT
.	TRBV7-2	.	TRBJ1-6	CASSFAGGIDSPLHF	TGTGCCAGCAGCTTCGCGGGAGGGATCGATTCACCCCTCCACTTT
.	TRBV30	.	TRBJ2-7	CAWSPGHNEQYF	TGTGCCTGGAGCCCCGGACATAACGAGCAGTACTTC
TRBD1	TRBV5-1	.	TRBJ2-2	CASSSRAGTEDAGELFF	TGCGCCAGCAGCTCTCGGGCCGGGACAGAGGACGCCGGGGAGCTGTTTTTT
.	TRBV24-1	once	TRBJ2-2	CATTAGFGTGELFF	TGTGCCACCACAGCAGGGTTTGGGACCGGGGAGCTGTTTTTT
TRBD2	TRBV6-2/TRBV6-3	.	TRBJ2-3	CASSYDSSGDTDTQYF	TGTGCCAGCAGTTACGACTCTAGCGGGGACACAGATACGCAGTATTTT
TRBD1	TRBV19	.	TRBJ2-3	CASSETGGAGDTQYF	TGTGCCAGTAGCGAAACAGGGGGCGCGGGAGATACGCAGTATTTT
.	TRBV6-5	few	TRBJ2-1	CASSYSFSRGSYNEQFF	TGTGCCAGCAGTTACTCGTTCTCGCGCGGCTCATACAATGAGCAGTTCTTC
TRBD2	TRBV6-5	.	TRBJ2-2	CASSHRSGGEPGELFF	TGTGCCAGCAGTCACCGGAGCGGGGGTGAGCCCGGGGAGCTGTTTTTT
TRBD2	TRBV3-1	.	TRBJ2-7	CASSRRGGLSYEQYF	TGTGCCAGCAGCCGACGGGGGGGGCTTTCCTACGAGCAGTACTTC
.	TRBV25-1	.	TRBJ1-6	CASSEQGGNNSPLHF	TGTGCCAGCAGTGAACAGGGAGGGAATAATTCACCCCTCCACTTT
.	TRBV12-3/TRBV12-4	.	TRBJ1-2	CASSSGTPGGVYGYTF	TGTGCCAGCAGTTCCGGGACCCCGGGCGGGGTGTATGGCTACACCTTC
.	TRBV4-2	.	TRBJ2-5	CASSQDRTLETQYF	TGTGCCAGCAGCCAAGATAGGACGCTAGAGACCCAGTACTTC
.	TRBV21-1	.	TRBJ1-1	CASSSQDRAANTEAFF	TGTGCCAGCAGCTCACAGGACAGGGCGGCTAACACTGAAGCTTTCTTT